This T cell receptor beta chain was retrieved from a study of shared clonotypes between healthy human individuals. CDR1 and CDR2 (germline): SGHDT, YYEEEE. The germline V and J ends were trimmed by 4 bases and 7 bases, with 20 bases remaining between them. The CDR3 length is 15 residues. Sequencing was performed with immunoSEQ multiplex PCR; in TCRdb, only in-frame clones are kept and a portion is missing. Of about 600,000 clones in the sample, around 76% were seen once. This clonotype originated in a woman aged 40 to 50 in good health. Some clones in this sample may be carry-over from other donors' samples. The sample was PBMCs. V gene TRBV5-6 combines with J gene TRBJ1-2, with D perhaps matching TRBD1 (5 bases). CDR3 nucleotides: TGTGCCAGCAGCCCCATGCCGGGGGGGACTTTTGGCTACACCTTC. It translates to CASSPMPGGTFGYTF. Variable domain in full (rest from reference TRBV5-6 and TRBJ1-2): DAGVTQSPTHLIKTRGQQVTLRCSPKSGHDTVSWYQQALGQGPQFIFQYYEEEERQRGNFPDRFSGHQFPNYSSELNVNALLLGDSALYLCASSPMPGGTFGYTFGSGTRLTVV.